This T cell receptor (beta chain) was profiled in a study of blood T cell repertoires in COVID-19 (dated by TCRdb to about 2020). For the study in its entirety: Samples from collaborators originated in the United States, Italy and Spain and spanned both the acute and convalescent phases of COVID-19. The material from the prospective study consisted of cDNA or gDNA derived from T cells, B-cell-depleted T cells, or PBMCs. Subjects who had been exposed to COVID-19, were actively infected with it, or had recovered from it provided the deeply sampled blood TCRbeta repertoires that made up the dataset. The repertoires were released in a freely available public database meant as a resource for research on the immune response to SARS-CoV-2. The samples were drawn from two sources: the first 160 participants of the ongoing ImmuneRACE study, and over 950 subjects contributed by 6 global collaborators. Sample metadata almost always included a de-identified subject ID, COVID-19 status, age in years and sex. Where available, HLA class I and class II types were obtained from metadata supplied by the sample provider rather than from assay-based typing.

TCRbeta CDR3 regions were amplified from genomic DNA by means of the immunoSEQ Assay, a bias-controlled multiplex PCR. Under the source paper's analysis protocol: The number of nucleated cells in each sample was estimated from the amplification of reference gene primers within the assay. To quantify the absolute abundance of each unique TCRbeta CDR3 rearrangement, sequence reads were collapsed and filtered. For each sample, productive Simpson clonality was calculated as the square root of Simpson's diversity index over productive rearrangements. TCRdb took over this immuneACCESS table, retaining in-frame rearrangements with V and J assigned. Such tables are incomplete; in checked studies, under half of the missing clones stem from an unresolved V gene, and the remainder is unexplained. V, J and clone size reflect that table, while D and trimming were determined from the DNA. The sample table lists 250,000 to 300,000 clones, approximately 90% of them with a count of one. The ten largest clones capture around 3.5% of the sample.

Trimming leaves V shorter by 5 bases and J shorter by 8 bases, with the junction holding 4 bases beyond the gene matches. As encoded in the germline V gene, CDR1 is SGHVS while CDR2 is FQNEAQ. The CDR3 goes from the cysteine to the phenylalanine over 14 residues. Only the CDR3 DNA stays, 42 bases, in frame from base 1. Points on this clone: This receptor's antigen is unknown. Per-base qualities were not stored, and no clone one base away is much larger. This sample also contains other DNA sequences that code for the same CDR3.

The collaborating institutions used their own protocols to collect whole blood in K2EDTA tubes. Collaborator samples were shipped for TCRbeta analysis as frozen whole blood, isolated PBMCs, or DNA extracted from either sample type. Overall results and qualifications from the work: The amount of clinical and demographic metadata varied by source and participant and was provided uncurated.

The material sequenced was peripheral blood. This clonotype was sampled from a woman aged 40-49 years with acute or convalescent COVID-19. The rearranged segments are TRBV7-8 and TRBJ1-4, with 11 junctional bases fitting TRBD1. This receptor carries the CDR3 CASSLGQGGEKLFF. In nucleotides, the sequence is TGTGCCAGCAGCCTGGGACAGGGGGGGGAAAAACTGTTTTTT.